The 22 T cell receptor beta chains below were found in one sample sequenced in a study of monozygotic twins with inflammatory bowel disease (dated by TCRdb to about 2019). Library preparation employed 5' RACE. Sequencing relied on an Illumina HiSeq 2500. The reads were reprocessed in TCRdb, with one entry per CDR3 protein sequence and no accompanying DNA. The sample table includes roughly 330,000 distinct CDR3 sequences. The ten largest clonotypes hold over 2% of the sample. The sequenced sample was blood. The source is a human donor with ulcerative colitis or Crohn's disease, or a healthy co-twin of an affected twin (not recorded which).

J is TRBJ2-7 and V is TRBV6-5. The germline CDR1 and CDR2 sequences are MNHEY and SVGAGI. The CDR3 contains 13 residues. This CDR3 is CASSYSYPYEQYF.

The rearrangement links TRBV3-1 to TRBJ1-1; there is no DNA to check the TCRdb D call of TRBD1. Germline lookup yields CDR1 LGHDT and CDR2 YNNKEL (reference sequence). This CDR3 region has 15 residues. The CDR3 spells CASSQSGQGDTEAFF. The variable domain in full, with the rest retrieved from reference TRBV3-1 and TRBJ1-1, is DTAVSQTPKYLVTQMGNDKSIKCEQNLGHDTMYWYKQDSKKFLKIMFSYNNKELIINETVPNRFSPKSPDKAHLNLHINSLELGDSAVYFCASSQSGQGDTEAFFGQGTRLTVV.

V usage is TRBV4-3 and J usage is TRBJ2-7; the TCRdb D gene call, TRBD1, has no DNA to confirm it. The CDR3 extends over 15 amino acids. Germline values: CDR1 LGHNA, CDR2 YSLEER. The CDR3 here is CASSQVSGTKYEQYF.

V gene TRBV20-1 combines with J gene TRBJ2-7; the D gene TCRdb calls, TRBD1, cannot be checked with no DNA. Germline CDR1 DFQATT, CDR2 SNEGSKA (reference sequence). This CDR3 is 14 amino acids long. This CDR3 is CSALRAGSSYEQYF.

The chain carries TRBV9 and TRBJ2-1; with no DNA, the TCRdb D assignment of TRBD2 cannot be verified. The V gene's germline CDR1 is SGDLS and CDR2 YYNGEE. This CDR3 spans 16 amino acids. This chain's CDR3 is CASSATSGGAYNEQFF. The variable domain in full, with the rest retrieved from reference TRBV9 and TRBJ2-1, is DSGVTQTPKHLITATGQRVTLRCSPRSGDLSVYWYQQSLDQGLQFLIQYYNGEERAKGNILERFSAQQFPDLHSELNLSSLELGDSALYFCASSATSGGAYNEQFFGPGTRLTVL.

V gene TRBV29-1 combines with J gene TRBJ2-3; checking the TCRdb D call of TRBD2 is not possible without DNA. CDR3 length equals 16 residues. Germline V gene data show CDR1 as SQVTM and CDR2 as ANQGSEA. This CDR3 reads CSVEDRLAGSTDTQYF.

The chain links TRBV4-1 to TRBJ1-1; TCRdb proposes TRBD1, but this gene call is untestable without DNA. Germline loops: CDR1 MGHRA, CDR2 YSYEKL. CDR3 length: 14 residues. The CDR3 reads CASSRPGTGYGAFF.

The CDR3 protein is CASSFGPGTDTQYF. V gene TRBV5-4 combines with J gene TRBJ2-3. The CDR3 is made up of 14 amino acids. CDR1 SGHNT and CDR2 YYREEE come from the germline V gene (reference sequence).

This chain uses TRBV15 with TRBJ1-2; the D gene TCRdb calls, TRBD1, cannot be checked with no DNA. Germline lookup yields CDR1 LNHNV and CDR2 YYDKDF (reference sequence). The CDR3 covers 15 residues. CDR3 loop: CATSRDSEGKGVYTF.

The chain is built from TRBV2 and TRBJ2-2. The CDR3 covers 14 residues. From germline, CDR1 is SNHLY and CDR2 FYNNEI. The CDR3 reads CASRVLSNTGELFF.

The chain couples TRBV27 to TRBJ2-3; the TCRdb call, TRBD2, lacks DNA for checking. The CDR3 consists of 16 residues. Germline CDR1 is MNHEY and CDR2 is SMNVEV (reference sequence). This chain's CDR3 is CASSLAAGGRTDTQYF.

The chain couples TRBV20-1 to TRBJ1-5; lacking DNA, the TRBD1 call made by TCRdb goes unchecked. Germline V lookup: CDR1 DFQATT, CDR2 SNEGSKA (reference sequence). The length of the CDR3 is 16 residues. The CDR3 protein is CSARDGTLYSNQPQHF.

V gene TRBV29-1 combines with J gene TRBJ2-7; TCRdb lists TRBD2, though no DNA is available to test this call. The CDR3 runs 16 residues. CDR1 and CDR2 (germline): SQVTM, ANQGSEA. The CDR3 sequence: CSTYGTSGRGAYEQYF.

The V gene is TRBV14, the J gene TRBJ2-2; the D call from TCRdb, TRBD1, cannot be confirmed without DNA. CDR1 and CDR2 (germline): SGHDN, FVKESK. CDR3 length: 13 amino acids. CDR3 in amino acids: CASSQSLGGELFF.

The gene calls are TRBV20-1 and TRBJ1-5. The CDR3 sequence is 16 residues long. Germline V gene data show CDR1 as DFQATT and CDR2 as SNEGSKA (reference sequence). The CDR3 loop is CSARDQGFAFNQPQHF.

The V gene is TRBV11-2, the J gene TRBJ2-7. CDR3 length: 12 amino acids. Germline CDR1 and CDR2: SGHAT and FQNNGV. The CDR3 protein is CASSIVVYEQYF.

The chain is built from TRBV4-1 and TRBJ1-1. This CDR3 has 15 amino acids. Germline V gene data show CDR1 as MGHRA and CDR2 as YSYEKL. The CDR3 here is CASSLPTGSNTEAFF.

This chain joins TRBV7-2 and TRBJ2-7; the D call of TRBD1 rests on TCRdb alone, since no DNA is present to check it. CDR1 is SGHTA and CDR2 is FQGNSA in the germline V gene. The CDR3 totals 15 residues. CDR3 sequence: CASRISRDRVYEQYF.

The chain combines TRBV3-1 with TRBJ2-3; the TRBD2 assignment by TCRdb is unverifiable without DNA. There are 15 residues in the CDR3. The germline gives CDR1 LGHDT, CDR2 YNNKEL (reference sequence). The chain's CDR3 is CASSISGRSTDTQYF.

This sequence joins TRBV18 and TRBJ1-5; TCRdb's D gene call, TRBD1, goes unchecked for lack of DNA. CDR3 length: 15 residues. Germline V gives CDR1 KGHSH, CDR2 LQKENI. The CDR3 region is CASSPPGGGYQPQHF. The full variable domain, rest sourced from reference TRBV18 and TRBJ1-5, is NAGVMQNPRHLVRRRGQEARLRCSPMKGHSHVYWYRQLPEEGLKFMVYLQKENIIDESGMPKERFSAEFPKEGPSILRIQQVVRGDSAAYFCASSPPGGGYQPQHFGDGTRLSIL.

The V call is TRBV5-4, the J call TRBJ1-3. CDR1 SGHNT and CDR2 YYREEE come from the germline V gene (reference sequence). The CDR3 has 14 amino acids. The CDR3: CASSQDPSGNTIYF.

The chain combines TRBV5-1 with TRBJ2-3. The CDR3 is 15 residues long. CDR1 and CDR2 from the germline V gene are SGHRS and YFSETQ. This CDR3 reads CASSLLATSTDTQYF.